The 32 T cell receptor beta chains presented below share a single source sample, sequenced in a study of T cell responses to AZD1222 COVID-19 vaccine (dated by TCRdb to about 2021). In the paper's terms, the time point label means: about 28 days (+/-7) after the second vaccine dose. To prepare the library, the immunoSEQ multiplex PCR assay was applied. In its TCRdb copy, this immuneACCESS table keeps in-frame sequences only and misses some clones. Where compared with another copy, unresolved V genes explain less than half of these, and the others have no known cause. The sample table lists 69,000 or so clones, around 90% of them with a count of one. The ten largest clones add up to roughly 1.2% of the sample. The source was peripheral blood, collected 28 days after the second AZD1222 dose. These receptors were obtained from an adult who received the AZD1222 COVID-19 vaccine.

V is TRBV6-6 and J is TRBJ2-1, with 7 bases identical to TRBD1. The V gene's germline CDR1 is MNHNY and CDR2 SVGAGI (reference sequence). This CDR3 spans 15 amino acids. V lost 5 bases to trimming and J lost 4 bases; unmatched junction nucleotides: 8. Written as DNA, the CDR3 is TGTGCCAGCAGTCCCGGGACAGAGAAATACAATGAGCAGTTCTTC. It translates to CASSPGTEKYNEQFF.

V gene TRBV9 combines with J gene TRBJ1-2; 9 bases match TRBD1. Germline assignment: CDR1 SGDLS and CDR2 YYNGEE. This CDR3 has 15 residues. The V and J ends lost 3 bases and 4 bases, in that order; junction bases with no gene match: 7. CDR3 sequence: CASSAGGGQGYGYTF. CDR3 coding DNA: TGTGCCAGCAGCGCCGGCGGGGGACAGGGCTATGGCTACACCTTC. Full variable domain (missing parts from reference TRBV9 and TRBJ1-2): DSGVTQTPKHLITATGQRVTLRCSPRSGDLSVYWYQQSLDQGLQFLIQYYNGEERAKGNILERFSAQQFPDLHSELNLSSLELGDSALYFCASSAGGGQGYGYTFGSGTRLTVV.

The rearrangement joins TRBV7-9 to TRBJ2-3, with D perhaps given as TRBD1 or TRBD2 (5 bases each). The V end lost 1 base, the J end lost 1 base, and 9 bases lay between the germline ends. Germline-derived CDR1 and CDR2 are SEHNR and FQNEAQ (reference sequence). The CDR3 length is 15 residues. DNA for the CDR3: TGTGCCAGCAGCTTAGGCCGGGGCGGCACAGATACGCAGTATTTT. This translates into CASSLGRGGTDTQYF.

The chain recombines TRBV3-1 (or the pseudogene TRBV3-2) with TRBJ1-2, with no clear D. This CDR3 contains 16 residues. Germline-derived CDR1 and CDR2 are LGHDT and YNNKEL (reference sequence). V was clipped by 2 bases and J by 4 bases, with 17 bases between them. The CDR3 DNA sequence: TGTGCCAGCAGCCAACAAATCAATGCCAAGTTCTATGGCTACACCTTC. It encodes CASSQQINAKFYGYTF.

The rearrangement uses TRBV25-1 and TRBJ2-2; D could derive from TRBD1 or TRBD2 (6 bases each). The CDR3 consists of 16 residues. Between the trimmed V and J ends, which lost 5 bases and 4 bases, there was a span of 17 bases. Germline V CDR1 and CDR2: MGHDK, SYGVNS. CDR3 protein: CASSWGGQWSTGELFF. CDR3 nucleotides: TGTGCCAGCAGTTGGGGAGGACAGTGGAGCACCGGGGAGCTGTTTTTT.

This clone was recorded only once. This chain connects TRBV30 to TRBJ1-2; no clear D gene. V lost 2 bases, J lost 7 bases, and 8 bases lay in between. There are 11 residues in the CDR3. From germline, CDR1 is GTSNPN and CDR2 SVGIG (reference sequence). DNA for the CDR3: TGTGCCTGGAGTTTGAGGTCTGGCTACACCTTC. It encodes CAWSLRSGYTF.

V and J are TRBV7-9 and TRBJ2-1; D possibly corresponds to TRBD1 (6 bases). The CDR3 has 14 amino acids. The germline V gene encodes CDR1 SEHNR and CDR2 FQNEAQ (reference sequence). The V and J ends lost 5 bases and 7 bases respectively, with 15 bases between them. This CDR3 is CASSAPRTVNEQFF. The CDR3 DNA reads TGTGCCAGCAGCGCCCCGCGGACAGTTAATGAGCAGTTCTTC.

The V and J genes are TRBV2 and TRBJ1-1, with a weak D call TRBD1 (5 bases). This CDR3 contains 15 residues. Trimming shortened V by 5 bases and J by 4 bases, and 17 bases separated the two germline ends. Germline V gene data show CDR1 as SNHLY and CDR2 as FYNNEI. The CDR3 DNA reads TGTGCCAGCAGTATCACCGGTTTGGGGGGCACTGAAGCTTTCTTT. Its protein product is CASSITGLGGTEAFF.

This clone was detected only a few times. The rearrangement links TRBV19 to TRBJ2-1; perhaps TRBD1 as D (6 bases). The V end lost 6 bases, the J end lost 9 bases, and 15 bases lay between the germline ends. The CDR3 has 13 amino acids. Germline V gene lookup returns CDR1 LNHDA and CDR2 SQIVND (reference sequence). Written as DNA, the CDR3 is TGTGCCAGTAGCGTACAGGGTATGGGTGAGCAGTTCTTC. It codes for CASSVQGMGEQFF.

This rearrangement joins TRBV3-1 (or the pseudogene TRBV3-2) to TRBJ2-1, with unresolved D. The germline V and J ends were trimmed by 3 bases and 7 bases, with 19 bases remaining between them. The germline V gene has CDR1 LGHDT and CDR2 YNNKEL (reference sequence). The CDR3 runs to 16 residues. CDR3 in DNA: TGTGCCAGCAGCCAGGCTCGAATGGTTACAGAAAATGAGCAGTTCTTC. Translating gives CASSQARMVTENEQFF.

The DNA of the CDR3 is TGTGCCAGCAGCTTAGTTGGGGACAGGGTCTACAATGAGCAGTTCTTC. Its protein product is CASSLVGDRVYNEQFF. This chain joins TRBV7-2 and TRBJ2-1, with TRBD1 identical over 9 bases. Germline-derived CDR1 and CDR2 are SGHTA and FQGNSA. V dropped 1 base and J dropped 3; count of bases not matched to a gene: 4. This CDR3 comprises 16 residues.

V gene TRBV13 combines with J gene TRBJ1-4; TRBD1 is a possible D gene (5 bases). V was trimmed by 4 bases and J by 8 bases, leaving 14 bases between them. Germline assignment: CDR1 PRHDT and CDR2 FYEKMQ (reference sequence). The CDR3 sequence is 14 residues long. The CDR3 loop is CASSSRGFGEKLFF. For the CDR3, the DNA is TGTGCCAGCAGCTCCCGGGGCTTCGGAGAAAAACTGTTTTTT.

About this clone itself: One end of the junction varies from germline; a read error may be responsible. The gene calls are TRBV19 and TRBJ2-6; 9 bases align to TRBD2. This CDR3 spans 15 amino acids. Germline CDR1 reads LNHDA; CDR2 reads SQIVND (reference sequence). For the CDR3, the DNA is TGCGGGGTGGCGGGAGGGCAATCCGGGGCCAACGTCCTGACTTTC. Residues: CGVAGGQSGANVLTF.

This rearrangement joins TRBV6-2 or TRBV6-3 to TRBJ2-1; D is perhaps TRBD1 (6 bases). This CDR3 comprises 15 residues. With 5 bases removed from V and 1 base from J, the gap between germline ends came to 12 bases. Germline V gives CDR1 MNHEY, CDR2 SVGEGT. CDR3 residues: CASSRGQWSYNEQFF. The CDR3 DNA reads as TGTGCCAGCAGTCGGGGACAATGGTCCTACAATGAGCAGTTCTTC.

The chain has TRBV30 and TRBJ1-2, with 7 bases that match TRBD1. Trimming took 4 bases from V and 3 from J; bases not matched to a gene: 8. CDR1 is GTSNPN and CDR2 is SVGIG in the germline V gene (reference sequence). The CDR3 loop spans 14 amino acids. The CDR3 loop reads CAWTQQGWDYGYTF. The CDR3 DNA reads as TGTGCCTGGACCCAACAGGGGTGGGACTATGGCTACACCTTC.

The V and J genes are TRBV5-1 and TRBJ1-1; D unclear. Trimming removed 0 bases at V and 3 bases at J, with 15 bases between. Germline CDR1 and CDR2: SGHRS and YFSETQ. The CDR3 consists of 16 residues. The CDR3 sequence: CASSLAPAGPDTEAFF. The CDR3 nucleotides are TGCGCCAGCAGCTTGGCTCCTGCCGGACCGGACACTGAAGCTTTCTTT.

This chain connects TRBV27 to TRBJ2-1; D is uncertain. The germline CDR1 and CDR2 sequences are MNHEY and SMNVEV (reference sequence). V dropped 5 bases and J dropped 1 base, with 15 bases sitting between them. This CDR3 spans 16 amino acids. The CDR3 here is CASSPPGTASYNEQFF. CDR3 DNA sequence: TGTGCCAGCAGTCCCCCCGGCACAGCGTCCTACAATGAGCAGTTCTTC.

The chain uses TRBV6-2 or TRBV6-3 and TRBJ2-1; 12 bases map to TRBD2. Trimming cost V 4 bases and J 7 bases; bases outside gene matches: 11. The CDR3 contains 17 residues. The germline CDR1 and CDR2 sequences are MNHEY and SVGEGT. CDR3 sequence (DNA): TGTGCCAGCAGTTCCCAACCCCTAGCGGGAGGGCGTAATGAGCAGTTCTTC. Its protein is CASSSQPLAGGRNEQFF.

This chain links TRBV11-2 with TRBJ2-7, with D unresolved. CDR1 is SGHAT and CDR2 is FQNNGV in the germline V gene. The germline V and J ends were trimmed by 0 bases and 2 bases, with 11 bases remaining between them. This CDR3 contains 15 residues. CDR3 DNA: TGTGCCAGCAGCTTAGATCACGCAGGCCCCTACGAGCAGTACTTC. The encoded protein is CASSLDHAGPYEQYF.

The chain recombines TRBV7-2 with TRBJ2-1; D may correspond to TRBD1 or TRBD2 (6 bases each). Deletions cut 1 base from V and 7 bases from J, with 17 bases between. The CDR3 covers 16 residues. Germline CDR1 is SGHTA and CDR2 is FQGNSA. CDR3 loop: CASSLGPVGGGNEQFF. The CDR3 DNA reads TGTGCCAGCAGCTTAGGGCCAGTCGGGGGCGGGAATGAGCAGTTCTTC.

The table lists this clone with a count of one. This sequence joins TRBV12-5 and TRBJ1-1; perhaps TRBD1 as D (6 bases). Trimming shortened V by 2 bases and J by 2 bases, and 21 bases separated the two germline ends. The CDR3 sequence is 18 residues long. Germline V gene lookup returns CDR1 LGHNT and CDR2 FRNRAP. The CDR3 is CASGLHQTGSSPNTEAFF. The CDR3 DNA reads TGTGCTAGTGGTTTGCATCAAACAGGGAGTTCCCCTAACACTGAAGCTTTCTTT.

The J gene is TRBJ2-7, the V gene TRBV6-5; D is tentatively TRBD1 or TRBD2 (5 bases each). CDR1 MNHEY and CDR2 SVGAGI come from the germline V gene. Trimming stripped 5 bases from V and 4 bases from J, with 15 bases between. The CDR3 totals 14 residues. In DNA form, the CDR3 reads TGTGCCAGCAGTCCCGGGACGGCCTTATACGAGCAGTACTTC. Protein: CASSPGTALYEQYF.

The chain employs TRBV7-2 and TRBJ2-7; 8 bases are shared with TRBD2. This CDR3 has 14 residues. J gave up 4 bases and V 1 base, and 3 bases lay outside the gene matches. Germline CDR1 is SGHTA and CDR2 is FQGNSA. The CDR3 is CASSLGLAIYEQYF. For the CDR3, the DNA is TGTGCCAGCAGCTTAGGACTAGCGATATACGAGCAGTACTTC.

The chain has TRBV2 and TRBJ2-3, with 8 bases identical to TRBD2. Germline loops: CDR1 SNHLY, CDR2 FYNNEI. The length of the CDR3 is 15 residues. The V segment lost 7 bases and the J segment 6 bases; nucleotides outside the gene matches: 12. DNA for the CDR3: TGTGCCAGCAACCGGCGGGAGGCCACTTCGGATACGCAGTATTTT. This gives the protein CASNRREATSDTQYF.

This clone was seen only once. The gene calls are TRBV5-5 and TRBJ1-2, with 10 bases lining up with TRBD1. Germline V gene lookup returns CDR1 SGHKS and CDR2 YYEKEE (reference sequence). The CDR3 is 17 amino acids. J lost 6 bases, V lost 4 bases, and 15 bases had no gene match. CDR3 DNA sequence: TGTGCCAGCAGCAAGGGACAGGGGACGCAAAGGGGGGATGGCTACACCTTC. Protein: CASSKGQGTQRGDGYTF.

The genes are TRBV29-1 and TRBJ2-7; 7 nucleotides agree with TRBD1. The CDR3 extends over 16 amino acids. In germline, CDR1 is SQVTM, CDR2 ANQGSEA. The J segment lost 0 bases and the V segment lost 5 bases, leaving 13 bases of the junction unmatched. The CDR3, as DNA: TGCAGCGTTAGGGGTGTCCGACAGGGCAACTCCTACGAGCAGTACTTC. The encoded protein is CSVRGVRQGNSYEQYF.

CDR3 sequence reads: CASSPNGGGTEAFF. In DNA form, the CDR3 reads TGTGCCAGCTCACCCAATGGAGGAGGCACTGAAGCTTTCTTT. This chain connects TRBV18 to TRBJ1-1; no firm D call. The CDR3 length is 14 residues. Germline V lookup: CDR1 KGHSH, CDR2 LQKENI. The germline V and J ends were trimmed by 3 bases and 4 bases, with 12 bases remaining between them.

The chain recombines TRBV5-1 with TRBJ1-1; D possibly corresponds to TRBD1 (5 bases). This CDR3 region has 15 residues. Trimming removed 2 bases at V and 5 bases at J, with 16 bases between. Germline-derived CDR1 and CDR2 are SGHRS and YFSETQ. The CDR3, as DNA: TGCGCCAGCAGCTTCGGGACGCCGGGGGGGACTGAAGCTTTCTTT. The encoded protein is CASSFGTPGGTEAFF.

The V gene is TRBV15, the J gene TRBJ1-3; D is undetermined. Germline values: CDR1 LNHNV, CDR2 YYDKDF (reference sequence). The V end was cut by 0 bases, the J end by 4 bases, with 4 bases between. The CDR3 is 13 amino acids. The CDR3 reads CATSREQGNTIYF. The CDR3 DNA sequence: TGTGCCACCAGCAGAGAGCAAGGAAACACCATATATTTT.

This chain's CDR3 is CASSLGRVNTEAFF. CDR3 bases: TGTGCCAGCAGCTTGGGCAGGGTGAACACTGAAGCTTTCTTT. This sequence joins TRBV7-2 and TRBJ1-1, with D possibly TRBD1 on 5 matching bases. CDR1 and CDR2 (germline): SGHTA, FQGNSA. The CDR3 loop spans 14 amino acids. Trimming left V 3 bases short and J 0 bases short, with 8 bases between.

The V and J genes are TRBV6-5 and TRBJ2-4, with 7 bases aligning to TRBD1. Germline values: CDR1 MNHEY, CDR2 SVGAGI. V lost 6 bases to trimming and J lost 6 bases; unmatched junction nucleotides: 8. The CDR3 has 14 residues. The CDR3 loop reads CASSLGQRVNIQYF. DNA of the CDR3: TGTGCCAGCAGCCTGGGACAGAGAGTAAACATTCAGTACTTC.

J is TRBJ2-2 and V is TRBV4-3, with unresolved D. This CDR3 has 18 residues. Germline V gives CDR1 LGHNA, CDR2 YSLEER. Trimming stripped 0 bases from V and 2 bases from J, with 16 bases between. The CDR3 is CASSQDPDPVGNTGELFF. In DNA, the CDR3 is TGCGCCAGCAGCCAAGATCCCGATCCGGTAGGCAACACCGGGGAGCTGTTTTTT.